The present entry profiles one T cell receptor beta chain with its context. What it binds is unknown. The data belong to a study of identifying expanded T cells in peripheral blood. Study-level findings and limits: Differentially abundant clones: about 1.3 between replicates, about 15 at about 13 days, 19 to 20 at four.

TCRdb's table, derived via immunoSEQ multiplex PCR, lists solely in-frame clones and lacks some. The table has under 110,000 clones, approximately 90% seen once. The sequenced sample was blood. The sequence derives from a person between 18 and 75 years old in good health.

The DNA for the CDR3 is TGTGCCATCAGCCGGAGGGGAGAGGGATCTGAAGCTTTCTTT. This translates into CAISRRGEGSEAFF. The rearrangement joins TRBV10-3 to TRBJ1-1; possibly TRBD1 for D (5 bases). The CDR3 sequence is 14 residues long. The germline gives CDR1 ENHRY, CDR2 SYGVKD. V shed 6 bases and J shed 6 bases, with 17 bases lying between them.